This T cell receptor (beta chain) was captured in a study of early T cells in non-severe SARS-CoV-2 infection. Study at large: Unsorted whole blood bulk RNA was sequenced, with unpaired chains.

Individually, cDNA molecules had unique molecular identifiers attached to them. TCRdb re-derived calls from the 5' RACE reads in MiXCR, one entry per CDR3 protein. The sample lists about 94,000 distinct CDR3 sequences; about 13% were seen once. The V gene end was trimmed by 6 bases and the J gene end by 10 bases; junction bases not matched to a gene: 13. The CDR3 is 14 amino acids. The germline V gene has CDR1 MDHEN and CDR2 SYDVKM. To note about this clonotype: The antigen remains unidentified.

General study results and limits: In VDJdb matching, anti-spike CD8 responses were favored while private and CD4 specificities went missing.

The chain carries TRBV28 and TRBJ1-1, with 8 bases that match TRBD1. This receptor was taken from an adult who was a healthcare worker with PCR-confirmed SARS-CoV-2 infection or an uninfected control (not recorded which). Sequencing was performed on whole blood. The CDR3 nucleotides read TGTGCCAGCAGAACGACAGGGGAAGGGGTGCGAGCTTTCTTT. Translation gives CASRTTGEGVRAFF. The full variable domain, its missing parts supplied by reference TRBV28 and TRBJ1-1, is DVKVTQSSRYLVKRTGEKVFLECVQDMDHENMFWYRQDPGLGLRLIYFSYDVKMKEKGDIPEGYSVSREKKERFSLILESASTNQTSMYLCASRTTGEGVRAFFGQGTRLTVV.